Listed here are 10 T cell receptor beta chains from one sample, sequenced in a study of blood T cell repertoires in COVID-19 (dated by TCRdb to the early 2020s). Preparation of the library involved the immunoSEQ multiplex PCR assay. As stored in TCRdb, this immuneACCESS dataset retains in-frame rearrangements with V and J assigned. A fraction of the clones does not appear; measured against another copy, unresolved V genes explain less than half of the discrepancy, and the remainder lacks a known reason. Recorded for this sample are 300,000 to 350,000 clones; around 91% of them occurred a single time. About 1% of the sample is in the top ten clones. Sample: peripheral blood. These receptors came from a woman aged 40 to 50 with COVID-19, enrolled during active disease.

The CDR3 here is CASRADTGELFF. CDR3 DNA: TGCGCCAGCAGGGCTGACACCGGGGAGCTGTTTTTT. The chain has TRBV5-1 and TRBJ2-2; D is uncertain. The germline V and J ends were trimmed by 5 bases and 3 bases, with 5 bases remaining between them. CDR1 is SGHRS and CDR2 is YFSETQ in the germline V gene. CDR3 length equals 12 residues.

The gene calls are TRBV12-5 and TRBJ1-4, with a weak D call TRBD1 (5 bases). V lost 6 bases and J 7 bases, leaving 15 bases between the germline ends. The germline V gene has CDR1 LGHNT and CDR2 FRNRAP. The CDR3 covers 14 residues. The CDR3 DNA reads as TGTGCTAGTGGGAGCCTTAGGGGTGGTGAAAAACTGTTTTTT. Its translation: CASGSLRGGEKLFF.

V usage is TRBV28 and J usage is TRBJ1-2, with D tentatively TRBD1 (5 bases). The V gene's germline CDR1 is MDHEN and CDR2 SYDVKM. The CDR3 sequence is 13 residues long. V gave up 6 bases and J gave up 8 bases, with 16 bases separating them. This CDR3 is CASSPSGRDGYTF. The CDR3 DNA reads TGTGCCAGCAGCCCTTCAGGGCGTGACGGCTACACCTTC.

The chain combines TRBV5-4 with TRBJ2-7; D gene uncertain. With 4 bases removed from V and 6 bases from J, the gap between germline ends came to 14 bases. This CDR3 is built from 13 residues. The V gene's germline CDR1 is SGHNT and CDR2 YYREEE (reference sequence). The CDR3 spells CASSLDPSREQYF. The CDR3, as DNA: TGTGCCAGCAGCCTAGACCCTTCCCGCGAGCAGTACTTC. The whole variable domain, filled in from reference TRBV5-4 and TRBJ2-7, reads ETGVTQSPTHLIKTRGQQVTLRCSSQSGHNTVSWYQQALGQGPQFIFQYYREEENGRGNFPPRFSGLQFPNYSSELNVNALELDDSALYLCASSLDPSREQYFGPGTRLTVT.

CDR3 nucleotide sequence: TGTGCCAGCTCACATCCGAACAGGGTACAGGGCTACACCTTC. Its translation is CASSHPNRVQGYTF. The rearrangement links TRBV18 to TRBJ1-2; tentatively, D is TRBD1 (6 bases). The CDR3 runs 14 residues. Germline V CDR1 and CDR2: KGHSH, LQKENI. V was pared by 4 bases and J by 8 bases, with 17 bases between.

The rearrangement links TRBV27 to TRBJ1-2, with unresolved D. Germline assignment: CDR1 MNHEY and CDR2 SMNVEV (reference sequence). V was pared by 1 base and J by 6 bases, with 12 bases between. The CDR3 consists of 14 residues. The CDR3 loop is CASSLYEGPNGYTF. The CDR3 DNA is TGTGCCAGCAGTTTATACGAGGGCCCCAATGGCTACACCTTC.

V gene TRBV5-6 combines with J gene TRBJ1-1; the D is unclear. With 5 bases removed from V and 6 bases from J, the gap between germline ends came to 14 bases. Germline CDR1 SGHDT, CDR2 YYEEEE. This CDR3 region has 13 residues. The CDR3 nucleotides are TGTGCCAGCAGGGAGGTAGGTCGGGCTGAAGCTTTCTTT. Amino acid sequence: CASREVGRAEAFF.

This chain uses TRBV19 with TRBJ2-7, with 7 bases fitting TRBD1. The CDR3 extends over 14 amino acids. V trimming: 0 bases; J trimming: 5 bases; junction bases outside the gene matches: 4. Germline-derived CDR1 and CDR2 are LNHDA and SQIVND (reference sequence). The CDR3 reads CASSIDKGADEQYF. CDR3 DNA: TGTGCCAGTAGTATAGATAAGGGGGCGGACGAGCAGTACTTC.

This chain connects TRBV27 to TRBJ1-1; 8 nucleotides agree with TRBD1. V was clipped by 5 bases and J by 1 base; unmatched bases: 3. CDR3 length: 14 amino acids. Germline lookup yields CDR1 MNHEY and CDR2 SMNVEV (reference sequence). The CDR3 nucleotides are TGTGCCAGCAGTCCTACAGGGGGGAACACTGAAGCTTTCTTT. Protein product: CASSPTGGNTEAFF.

The CDR3 reads CASTDRLASVEGDTQYF. DNA of the CDR3: TGCGCCAGCACCGATCGACTAGCGTCCGTGGAGGGAGATACGCAGTATTTT. The V and J genes are TRBV5-1 and TRBJ2-3; TRBD2 matches at 8 bases. CDR1 is SGHRS and CDR2 is YFSETQ in the germline V gene. This CDR3 region has 17 residues. With 6 bases clipped from V and 5 bases from J, the junction kept 17 bases outside the gene matches.